This T cell receptor (beta chain) emerged from a study of shared clonotypes between healthy human individuals. Assay used: immunoSEQ multiplex PCR; TCRdb lists only in-frame clones, some missing. The sample has about 490,000 clones, approximately 81% seen once. There are 11 residues in the CDR3. Trimming pared 4 bases from V and 3 bases from J, leaving 6 bases between. Germline V gives CDR1 SQVTM, CDR2 ANQGSEA. The TCR originated in a woman aged 35 to 49 in good health. Some clones in this sample may be carry-over from other donors' samples. Sequencing was performed on PBMCs. The chain carries TRBV29-1 and TRBJ1-1; no reliable D call. The DNA for the CDR3 is TGCAGCGTTGTGGGTCACACTGAAGCTTTCTTT. It translates to CSVVGHTEAFF.